This paragraph covers one TCR beta chain sequence. Generated by immunoSEQ multiplex PCR, the TCRdb table keeps only in-frame clones and is missing some. The repertoire has about 380,000 clones, 81% of them found once; the top ten carry 0.85% to 1.2%. The record originates from a study of blood T cell repertoires in COVID-19. Turning to the study itself: From the United States, Italy and Spain came samples of acute and convalescent COVID-19. Sample material is recorded as cDNA or gDNA derived from T cells, B-cell-depleted T cells, or PBMCs.

Deletions cut 4 bases from V and 3 bases from J, with 10 bases between. This CDR3 has 14 residues. Per germline, CDR1 KGHDR and CDR2 SFDVKD. V and J are TRBV24-1 and TRBJ2-3; D is undetermined. What was sequenced was peripheral blood. The sequence was collected from a human donor with acute or convalescent COVID-19. The donor label of this sample is uncertain. This chain's CDR3 is CATSDPRRTDTQYF. As DNA, the CDR3 is TGTGCCACCAGTGACCCCCGGCGGACAGATACGCAGTATTTT.